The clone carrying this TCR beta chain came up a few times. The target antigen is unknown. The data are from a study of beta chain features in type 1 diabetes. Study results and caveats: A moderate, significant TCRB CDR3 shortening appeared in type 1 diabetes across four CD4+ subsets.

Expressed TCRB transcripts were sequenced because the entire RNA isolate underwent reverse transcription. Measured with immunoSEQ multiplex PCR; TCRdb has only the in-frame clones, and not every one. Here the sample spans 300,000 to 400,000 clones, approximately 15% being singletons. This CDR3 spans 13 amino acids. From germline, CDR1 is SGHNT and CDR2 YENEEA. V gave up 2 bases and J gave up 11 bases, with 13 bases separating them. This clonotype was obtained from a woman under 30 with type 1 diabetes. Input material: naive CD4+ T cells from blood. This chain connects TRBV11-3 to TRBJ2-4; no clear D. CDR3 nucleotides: TGTGCCAGCAGCTTACCGTCAGTGTCTGTTCAGTACTTC. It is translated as CASSLPSVSVQYF.